A selection of T cell receptor beta chains follows, all from one sample in a study of shared clonotypes between healthy human individuals. Some clones are missing from TCRdb's copy, which holds only in-frame ones; the method was immunoSEQ multiplex PCR. The repertoire consists of just over 2,000,000 clones, with over 85% occurring once and the leading ten covering roughly 1%. Sequencing was carried out using naive CD8+ T cells sorted from blood. Every receptor here comes from a man aged 18 to 30 in good health. The CDR3 runs from the conserved cysteine through the conserved F or W. The D gene is left open where the match is weak. The listing skips clone size in some rows; elsewhere it reads once, few, many or a size class.

cdr3_aa cdr3_nt clone_size j_call d_call v_call cdr3_length
CSAGSSYEQYF TGCAGTGCAGGGAGCTCCTACGAGCAGTACTTC once TRBJ2-7 . TRBV20-1 11
CASSGSRGNEQFF TGTGCCAGCAGTGGTTCTAGAGGCAATGAGCAGTTCTTC . TRBJ2-1 . TRBV2 13
CASSPGQGNYNEQFF TGTGCCAGCAGCCCCGGACAGGGTAACTACAATGAGCAGTTCTTC . TRBJ2-1 TRBD1 TRBV7-9 15
CASSIDRDEQYF TGTGCCAGTAGTATAGATCGGGACGAGCAGTACTTC . TRBJ2-7 . TRBV19 12
CASSRGEGNQPQHF TGTGCCAGCAGCCGGGGGGAGGGCAATCAGCCCCAGCATTTT . TRBJ1-5 . TRBV7-9 14
CASSYAGASRETQYF TGTGCCAGCAGTTATGCAGGGGCGTCGAGAGAGACCCAGTACTTC . TRBJ2-5 . TRBV6-6 15
CASSESRDHYEQYF TGCGCCAGCAGTGAGTCTCGGGACCACTACGAGCAGTACTTC . TRBJ2-7 . TRBV10-2 14
CASSAGQTYEQYF TGTGCCAGCAGCGCTGGACAGACCTACGAGCAGTACTTC . TRBJ2-7 . TRBV6-1 13
CASSSGTGDWETQYF TGTGCCAGCAGCTCCGGGACAGGGGACTGGGAGACCCAGTACTTC . TRBJ2-5 TRBD1 TRBV5-6 15
CASSTYRDERDYGYTF TGTGCCAGTAGTACCTACCGGGACGAAAGGGACTATGGCTACACCTTC . TRBJ1-2 . TRBV19 16
CASSKALRGRDQPQHF TGTGCCAGCAGCAAAGCGCTCAGGGGACGCGATCAGCCCCAGCATTTT . TRBJ1-5 . TRBV21-1 16
CASSQDLYRGFTDTQYF TGCGCCAGCAGCCAAGATCTCTACAGGGGGTTTACAGATACGCAGTATTTT . TRBJ2-3 TRBD1 TRBV4-3 17
CSVVLAGHYNEQFF TGCAGCGTTGTTTTAGCGGGCCACTACAATGAGCAGTTCTTC . TRBJ2-1 TRBD2 TRBV29-1 14
CASSLQARGTEAFF TGTGCCAGCAGCTTACAGGCGCGGGGCACTGAAGCTTTCTTT . TRBJ1-1 . TRBV21-1 14
CASSLRRTGGASNSPLHF TGTGCCAGCAGTTTAAGGAGGACAGGGGGCGCGTCTAATTCACCCCTCCACTTT . TRBJ1-6 TRBD1 TRBV27 18
CASSQDLFSGPLYEQYF TGCGCCAGCAGCCAAGATTTATTCTCTGGGCCCCTCTACGAGCAGTACTTC . TRBJ2-7 . TRBV4-1 17
CASSQGNEQFF TGCGCCAGCAGCCAAGGGAATGAGCAGTTCTTC . TRBJ2-1 . TRBV4-1 11
CASSLRMDPNSPLHF TGTGCCAGCAGCTTAAGGATGGACCCCAATTCACCCCTCCACTTT . TRBJ1-6 . TRBV13 15
CASSDPARAAIYGYTF TGTGCCAGCAGTGATCCGGCCAGGGCGGCTATCTATGGCTACACCTTC . TRBJ1-2 . TRBV6-1 16
CAWDSQYNEQFF TGTGCCTGGGACAGCCAATACAATGAGCAGTTCTTC . TRBJ2-1 . TRBV30 12
CAWSRLGGGTDTQYF TGTGCCTGGAGCCGCCTCGGTGGGGGTACAGATACGCAGTATTTT few TRBJ2-3 . TRBV30 15
CSVEDSAVEQYF TGCAGCGTTGAAGATAGTGCGGTCGAGCAGTACTTC . TRBJ2-7 . TRBV29-1 12
CASSRWGADSDEQYF TGTGCCAGCAGCCGATGGGGGGCAGATAGTGACGAGCAGTACTTC . TRBJ2-7 . TRBV5-7 15
CASGAPGTAGELFF TGTGCCAGTGGAGCCCCTGGTACAGCCGGGGAGCTGTTTTTT . TRBJ2-2 . TRBV6-5 14
CASSLRGSPQHF TGTGCCAGTAGCCTGCGGGGATCGCCCCAGCATTTT . TRBJ1-5 . TRBV19 12
CASSPGRGSLPEAFF TGTGCCAGCAGCCCCGGGAGGGGCTCACTCCCTGAAGCTTTCTTT . TRBJ1-1 . TRBV11-2 15
CASSNVGEQFF TGTGCCAGCAGCAATGTCGGGGAGCAGTTCTTC . TRBJ2-1 . TRBV11-2 11
CASSGRLAGLYNEQFF TGCGCCAGCAGCGGCAGACTAGCGGGGCTCTACAATGAGCAGTTCTTC . TRBJ2-1 TRBD2 TRBV4-1 16
CATSERGGGSSETQYF TGTGCCACCAGCGAGCGCGGTGGCGGGAGTAGTGAGACCCAGTACTTC . TRBJ2-5 TRBD2 TRBV15 16
CASSSGLANTGELFF TGTGCCAGCAGCTCCGGCCTCGCGAACACCGGGGAGCTGTTTTTT . TRBJ2-2 . TRBV5-6 15
CASSEAGTEMNTEAFF TGTGCCAGCAGTGAAGCCGGGACAGAAATGAACACTGAAGCTTTCTTT . TRBJ1-1 TRBD1 TRBV2 16
CASSWTGGESYEQYF TGCGCCAGCAGCTGGACAGGGGGAGAATCCTACGAGCAGTACTTC . TRBJ2-7 TRBD1 TRBV5-1 15
CASRTYDEQYF TGTGCCAGCCGAACATACGACGAGCAGTACTTC . TRBJ2-7 . TRBV6-6 11
CASSKVPPHLTGHQETQYF TGTGCCAGCAGCAAAGTTCCCCCCCACCTGACAGGACACCAAGAGACCCAGTACTTC . TRBJ2-5 . TRBV21-1 19
CASSPRTSGNKDEQYF TGTGCCAGCAGCCCTCGGACTAGCGGGAATAAAGACGAGCAGTACTTC . TRBJ2-7 TRBD2 TRBV7-2 16
CASRAPEGYNSPLHF TGTGCCAGCCGGGCCCCAGAGGGCTATAATTCACCCCTCCACTTT . TRBJ1-6 . TRBV6-1 15
CASRSLPGTDTQYF TGTGCCAGCAGGTCCCTCCCGGGCACAGATACGCAGTATTTT . TRBJ2-3 . TRBV27 14
CATAVPRGESEKLFF TGTGCCACAGCCGTTCCCCGGGGTGAAAGTGAAAAACTGTTTTTT . TRBJ1-4 . TRBV28 15
CASSQDSTGEAPLHF TGTGCCAGCAGCCAAGATTCTACGGGGGAGGCACCCCTCCACTTT once TRBJ1-6 . TRBV4-2 15
CASRAWRAANEKLFF TGTGCCAGCAGGGCGTGGAGGGCGGCTAATGAAAAACTGTTTTTT . TRBJ1-4 . TRBV5-6 15
CASSEAVGQGTGSPLHF TGTGCCAGCAGTGAAGCCGTCGGACAGGGGACAGGGTCACCCCTCCACTTT . TRBJ1-6 TRBD1 TRBV6-1 17
CASSLVDTEAFF TGTGCCAGCAGCTTAGTTGACACTGAAGCTTTCTTT . TRBJ1-1 . TRBV7-2 12
CASSYLIEDTQYF TGTGCCAGCAGCTACCTAATAGAGGATACGCAGTATTTT . TRBJ2-3 . TRBV27 13
CASSLYSGVTEAFF TGTGCCAGCAGCTTGTATTCTGGGGTCACTGAAGCTTTCTTT . TRBJ1-1 . TRBV13 14
CASSMGGAPISGNTIYF TGTGCCAGTAGTATGGGGGGAGCACCCATCTCTGGAAACACCATATATTTT . TRBJ1-3 . TRBV19 17
CASTELALAYEQYF TGTGCCAGCACCGAACTAGCGTTGGCCTACGAGCAGTACTTC . TRBJ2-7 TRBD2 TRBV6-6 14
CASSGTGGYEKLFF TGTGCCAGCAGTGGGACAGGGGGCTATGAAAAACTGTTTTTT . TRBJ1-4 TRBD1 TRBV6-5 14
CASSYGHGYTF TGTGCCAGCAGTTACGGCCATGGCTACACCTTC . TRBJ1-2 . TRBV6-5 11
CASSLDVFNEQFF TGCGCCAGCAGCTTGGACGTCTTCAATGAGCAGTTCTTC . TRBJ2-1 . TRBV5-1 13
CASSLAEGIYEQYF TGCGCCAGCAGCCTAGCGGAAGGAATCTACGAGCAGTACTTC once TRBJ2-7 . TRBV4-1 14
CASSPGLAGGPGDTQYF TGTGCCAGCAGCCCGGGACTAGCGGGAGGGCCGGGAGATACGCAGTATTTT once TRBJ2-3 TRBD2 TRBV13 17
CASSSSGSTYEQYF . . TRBJ2-7 . TRBV7-9 14
CASSVGPTSLSGNTIYF TGTGCCAGCAGTGTGGGGCCTACTTCACTCTCTGGAAACACCATATATTTT . TRBJ1-3 . TRBV27 17
CASSEVAEAFF TGTGCCAGCAGTGAAGTGGCTGAAGCTTTCTTT . TRBJ1-1 . TRBV6-1 11
CASSLAQSTEAFF TGTGCCAGCAGCTTGGCTCAGAGCACTGAAGCTTTCTTT . TRBJ1-1 . TRBV5-5 13